The 17 T cell receptor beta chains below all came from one sample that was sequenced in a study of T-cell memory formation after mild COVID-19. Using its own MiXCR run on the 5' RACE reads, TCRdb lists one record per CDR3 protein. The sample lists under 85,000 distinct CDR3 sequences; roughly 13% were seen once. The sample comprised PBMCs or a T cell subset sorted from them (not recorded which). The source of these receptors is an adult woman who had mild COVID-19 (a few samples of this study predate the infection). Cell type and time point are not known.

This clonotype was counted ten times or more. The rearrangement uses TRBV7-9 and TRBJ2-1; D is unresolved. Per the germline V gene, CDR1 is SEHNR and CDR2 is FQNEAQ (reference sequence). The V and J ends lost 0 bases and 6 bases respectively, with 3 bases between them. This CDR3 region has 12 residues. Here the CDR3 reads CASSLASNEQFF. The DNA for the CDR3 is TGTGCCAGCAGCTTAGCTAGCAATGAGCAGTTCTTC.

V usage is TRBV7-6 and J usage is TRBJ1-4; tentative D call: TRBD1 (6 bases). Deletions cut 5 bases from V and 3 bases from J, with 7 bases between. Germline CDR1 is SGHVS and CDR2 is FNYEAQ. CDR3 length: 13 residues. The CDR3 sequence: CASSRGSNEKLFF. DNA of the CDR3: TGTGCCAGCAGCAGGGGGTCTAATGAAAAACTGTTTTTT.

This clonotype was counted only a few times. This chain joins TRBV7-9 and TRBJ2-2; possibly TRBD1 for D (6 bases). V was pared by 5 bases and J by 2 bases, with 15 bases between. Per germline, CDR1 SEHNR and CDR2 FQNEAQ (reference sequence). This CDR3 has 16 residues. Here the CDR3 reads CASSIIHRANTGELFF. The CDR3 region has the DNA TGTGCCAGCAGCATCATCCACAGGGCTAACACCGGGGAGCTGTTTTTT.

This chain uses TRBV7-3 with TRBJ2-1; 8 nucleotides align to TRBD2. Germline lookup yields CDR1 SGHTA and CDR2 FQGTGA. Trimming took 2 bases from V and 0 from J; bases not matched to a gene: 3. The CDR3 spans 16 residues. The CDR3 protein is CASSLLAGSSYNEQFF. DNA of the CDR3: TGTGCCAGCAGCTTACTAGCGGGCTCCTCCTACAATGAGCAGTTCTTC.

V usage is TRBV5-4 and J usage is TRBJ2-1; 9 bases fit TRBD1. Germline V CDR1 and CDR2: SGHNT, YYREEE (reference sequence). J gave up 7 bases and V 5 bases, and 13 bases lay outside the gene matches. The CDR3 sequence is 16 residues long. The CDR3 DNA reads TGTGCCAGCAGGACCCGGGACAGGGTAGTGGGGAATGAGCAGTTCTTC. This encodes CASRTRDRVVGNEQFF.

This clonotype was counted between two and nine times. The chain links TRBV7-3 to TRBJ2-5; a weak D match, TRBD2 (5 bases). The germline gives CDR1 SGHTA, CDR2 FQGTGA. The length of the CDR3 is 16 residues. V was cut by 2 bases and J by 5 bases, with 18 bases left in between. CDR3 sequence reads: CASSLGFGVERETQYF. The CDR3 nucleotides read TGTGCCAGCAGCTTAGGATTCGGAGTCGAGCGGGAGACCCAGTACTTC.

This sequence joins TRBV7-9 and TRBJ2-2, with 11 bases lining up with TRBD2. V was pared by 7 bases and J by 7 bases, with 5 bases of the junction left unmatched. The CDR3 consists of 14 residues. Germline assignment: CDR1 SEHNR and CDR2 FQNEAQ (reference sequence). The CDR3 coding sequence is TGTGCCAGCACCGCGACTAGCGGGGACGGGGAGCTGTTTTTT. Translated, it gives CASTATSGDGELFF. The full variable domain, completed using reference TRBV7-9 and TRBJ2-2, is DTGVSQNPRHKITKRGQNVTFRCDPISEHNRLYWYRQTLGQGPEFLTYFQNEAQLEKSRLLSDRFSAERPKGSFSTLEIQRTEQGDSAMYLCASTATSGDGELFFGEGSRLTVL.

The rearrangement uses TRBV4-1 and TRBJ2-5, with 7 bases fitting TRBD2. V shed 0 bases, J shed 1 base, and the junction held 8 bases outside the gene matches. CDR3 length: 17 amino acids. Germline lookup yields CDR1 MGHRA and CDR2 YSYEKL. CDR3 amino acids: CASSQDLRGGIQETQYF. For the CDR3, the DNA is TGCGCCAGCAGCCAAGACCTTCGCGGGGGTATCCAAGAGACCCAGTACTTC.

This clonotype was observed once. This chain joins TRBV27 and TRBJ1-4; D possibly corresponds to TRBD1 (5 bases). Germline assignment: CDR1 MNHEY and CDR2 SMNVEV (reference sequence). V dropped 2 bases and J dropped 8 bases, with 12 bases sitting between them. The CDR3 is 14 amino acids. CDR3 protein: CASSLGGEGEKLFF. The CDR3 DNA reads as TGTGCCAGCAGTTTAGGAGGGGAGGGGGAAAAACTGTTTTTT.

The rearrangement uses TRBV5-1 and TRBJ2-7, with 8 bases fitting TRBD2. Looked up from germline, CDR1 is SGHRS and CDR2 is YFSETQ. J was trimmed by 7 bases and V by 4 bases; bases with no gene match: 10. The length of the CDR3 is 14 residues. CDR3 bases: TGCGCCAGCAGCCGAGGTAGCGGGACGGGAGAGCAGTACTTC. Amino acid sequence: CASSRGSGTGEQYF.

The table lists this clonotype with a few counts. The V gene is TRBV13, the J gene TRBJ1-2, with 9 bases lining up with TRBD1. This CDR3 has 14 amino acids. V shed 5 bases, J shed 8 bases, and the junction held 9 bases outside the gene matches. Germline CDR1 is PRHDT and CDR2 is FYEKMQ (reference sequence). CDR3 nucleotide sequence: TGTGCCAGCAGCATGGGACAGGGAGCGATCGGCTACACCTTC. Encoded protein: CASSMGQGAIGYTF.

V gene TRBV5-4 combines with J gene TRBJ2-5; D gene ambiguous. V was cut by 4 bases and J by 3 bases, with 10 bases left in between. This CDR3 is 13 amino acids long. Germline CDR1 and CDR2: SGHNT and YYREEE (reference sequence). CDR3 residues: CASSAPEEETQYF. The DNA for the CDR3 is TGTGCCAGCAGCGCGCCCGAGGAAGAGACCCAGTACTTC.

The chain couples TRBV24-1 to TRBJ2-1; 12 bases are a match to TRBD2. V lost 6 bases, J lost 9 bases, and 17 bases stayed unmatched. The CDR3 loop spans 18 amino acids. Germline V gene lookup returns CDR1 KGHDR and CDR2 SFDVKD. CDR3: CATSPRPGTSGLGGEQFF. The CDR3 region has the DNA TGTGCCACCAGTCCTCGTCCAGGGACTAGCGGGCTCGGAGGTGAGCAGTTCTTC.

The chain combines TRBV5-1 with TRBJ2-7; D tentatively reads TRBD1 or TRBD2 (6 bases each). Deletions cut 5 bases from V and 6 bases from J, with 9 bases between. The CDR3 is 11 amino acids. The V gene's germline CDR1 is SGHRS and CDR2 YFSETQ. The CDR3 region has the DNA TGCGCCAGCAGAGGGGGGCTCGAGCAGTACTTC. It codes for CASRGGLEQYF.

This clonotype turned up a few times. CDR3 sequence: CASSSPTDNSYEQYF. The CDR3 region has the DNA TGTGCCAGCAGCTCGCCGACAGACAACTCCTACGAGCAGTACTTC. The rearrangement joins TRBV7-9 to TRBJ2-7; D may be TRBD1 (5 bases). V lost 4 bases and J 0 bases, leaving 13 bases between the germline ends. Germline V gives CDR1 SEHNR, CDR2 FQNEAQ (reference sequence). The CDR3 totals 15 residues.

This clonotype was picked up a small number of times. The gene calls are TRBV4-2 and TRBJ2-7; a possible D gene is TRBD1 (6 bases). Germline loops: CDR1 LGHNA, CDR2 YNFKEQ. CDR3 length: 14 amino acids. V lost 3 bases, J lost 5 bases, and 14 bases lay in between. This chain's CDR3 is CASSHPKGGNEQYF. For the CDR3, the DNA is TGTGCCAGCAGCCACCCTAAAGGGGGTAACGAGCAGTACTTC.

This chain joins TRBV4-3 and TRBJ2-1; 8 bases match TRBD1. Trimming at V came to 1 base and at J to 7 bases, leaving 6 bases not matched to a gene. Germline V CDR1 and CDR2: LGHNA, YSLEER. The CDR3 is made up of 15 amino acids. DNA for the CDR3: TGCGCCAGCAGCCAAGGAATGACAGGGGTGAATGAGCAGTTCTTC. It specifies CASSQGMTGVNEQFF.